This T cell receptor beta chain was captured in a study of cytomegalovirus exposure and HLA in healthy donors. The protocol was immunoSEQ multiplex PCR, while the TCRdb copy is restricted to in-frame clones and leaves out a portion. The data hold 55,000 to 70,000 clones, with roughly 90% observed a single time. V was shortened by 4 bases and J by 8 bases, with 15 bases between the two germline ends. The V gene's germline CDR1 is SGHTA and CDR2 FQGNSA. The CDR3 runs 14 residues. An approximately 130-subject validation cohort, separate from the approximately 670-subject first cohort, supplied the donors. Study-level points and caveats: Accounts indicate the classifier identified cytomegalovirus status with strong specificity and sensitivity. For most TCR sequences rarity was the rule, although some public TCRs occurred in many donors. Cytomegalovirus association was listed for 150 or so TCR beta chains.

As to this clone: Its target is unknown.

The sample comprised PBMCs. This TCR was recovered from a woman between 25 and 40 years old in good health and CMV-seronegative. The rearrangement links TRBV7-2 to TRBJ2-1, with a weak D call TRBD2 (5 bases). In nucleotides, the CDR3 is TGTGCCAGCAGCTGGGTCGGAGGAAACCATGAGCAGTTCTTC. It is translated as CASSWVGGNHEQFF. Based on the CDR3 plus reference TRBV7-2 and TRBJ2-1, the full variable domain is GAGVSQSPSNKVTEKGKDVELRCDPISGHTALYWYRQSLGQGLEFLIYFQGNSAPDKSGLPSDRFSAERTGGSVSTLTIQRTQQEDSAVYLCASSWVGGNHEQFFGPGTRLTVL.